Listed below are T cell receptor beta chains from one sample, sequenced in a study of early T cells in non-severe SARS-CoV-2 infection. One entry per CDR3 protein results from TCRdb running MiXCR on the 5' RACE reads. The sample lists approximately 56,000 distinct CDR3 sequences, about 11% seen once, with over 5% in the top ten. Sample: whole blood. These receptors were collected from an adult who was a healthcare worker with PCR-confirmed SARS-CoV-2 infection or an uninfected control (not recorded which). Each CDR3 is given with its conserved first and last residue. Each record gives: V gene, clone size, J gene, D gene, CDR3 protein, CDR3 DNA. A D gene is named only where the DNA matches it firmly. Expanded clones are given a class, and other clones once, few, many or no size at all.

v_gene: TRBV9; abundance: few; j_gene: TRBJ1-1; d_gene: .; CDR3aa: CASSAPIEGVDTEAFF; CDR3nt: TGTGCCAGCAGCGCCCCGATAGAGGGGGTAGACACTGAAGCTTTCTTT
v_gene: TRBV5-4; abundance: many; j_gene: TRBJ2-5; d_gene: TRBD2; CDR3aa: CASSFPGTRETQYF; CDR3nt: TGTGCCAGCAGCTTCCCGGGGACTAGAGAGACCCAGTACTTC
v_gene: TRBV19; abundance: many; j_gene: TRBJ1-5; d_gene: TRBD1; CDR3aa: CASSFKGGLGQPQHF; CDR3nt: TGTGCCAGTAGCTTTAAAGGGGGCTTGGGGCAGCCCCAGCATTTT
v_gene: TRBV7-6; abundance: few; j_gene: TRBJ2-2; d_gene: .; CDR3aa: CASSSTGSWAGELFF; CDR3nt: TGTGCCAGCAGCTCCACAGGCTCCTGGGCCGGGGAGCTGTTTTTT
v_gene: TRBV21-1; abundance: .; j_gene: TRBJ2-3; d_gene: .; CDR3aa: CASSKVASADTQYF; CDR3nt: TGTGCCAGCAGCAAAGTGGCTAGCGCAGATACGCAGTATTTT
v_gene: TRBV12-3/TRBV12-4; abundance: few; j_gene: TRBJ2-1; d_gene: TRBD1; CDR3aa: CASSAFPGTGGSLGEFF; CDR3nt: TGTGCCAGCAGTGCCTTCCCCGGGACAGGGGGATCCCTTGGGGAGTTCTTC
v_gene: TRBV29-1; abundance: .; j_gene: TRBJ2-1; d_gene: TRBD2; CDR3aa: CSVLKAGGYFGNEQFF; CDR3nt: TGCAGCGTTCTAAAAGCGGGAGGGTATTTCGGGAATGAGCAGTTCTTC
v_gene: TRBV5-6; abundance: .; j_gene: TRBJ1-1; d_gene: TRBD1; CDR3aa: CASSQGQIPEAFF; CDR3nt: TGTGCCAGCAGTCAGGGACAGATACCTGAAGCTTTCTTT
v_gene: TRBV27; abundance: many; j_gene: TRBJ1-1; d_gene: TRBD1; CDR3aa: CASRFMDRANTEAFF; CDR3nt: TGTGCCAGCAGATTCATGGACAGGGCTAACACTGAAGCTTTCTTT
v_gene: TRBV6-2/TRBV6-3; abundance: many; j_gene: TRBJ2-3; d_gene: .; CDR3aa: CASSGATRTTDTQYF; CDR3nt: TGTGCCAGCAGCGGGGCTACCCGGACTACAGATACGCAGTATTTT
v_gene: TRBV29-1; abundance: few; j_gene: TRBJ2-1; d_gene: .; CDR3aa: CSGLGGPSYNEQFF; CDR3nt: TGCAGCGGCCTAGGGGGACCCTCCTACAATGAGCAGTTCTTC
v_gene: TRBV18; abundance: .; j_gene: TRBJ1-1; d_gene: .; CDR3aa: CASSPPVRRNTEAFF; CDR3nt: TGTGCCAGCTCACCCCCGGTGAGACGTAACACTGAAGCTTTCTTT
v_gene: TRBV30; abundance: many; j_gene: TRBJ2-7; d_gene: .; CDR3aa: CAWGTRDYEQYF; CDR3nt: TGTGCCTGGGGAACCAGAGACTACGAGCAGTACTTC
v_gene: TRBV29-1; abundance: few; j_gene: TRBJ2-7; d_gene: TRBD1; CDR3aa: CSVGGQGAYEQYF; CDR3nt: TGCAGCGTGGGGGGACAGGGGGCCTACGAGCAGTACTTC
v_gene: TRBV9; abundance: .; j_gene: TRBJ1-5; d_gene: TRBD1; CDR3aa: CASSVGQGGQPQHF; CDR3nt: TGTGCCAGCAGCGTTGGACAGGGTGGGCAGCCCCAGCATTTT
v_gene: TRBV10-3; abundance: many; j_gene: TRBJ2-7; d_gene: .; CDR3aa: CAIRAGPSSYEQYF; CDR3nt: TGTGCCATCAGGGCAGGGCCAAGCTCCTACGAGCAGTACTTC